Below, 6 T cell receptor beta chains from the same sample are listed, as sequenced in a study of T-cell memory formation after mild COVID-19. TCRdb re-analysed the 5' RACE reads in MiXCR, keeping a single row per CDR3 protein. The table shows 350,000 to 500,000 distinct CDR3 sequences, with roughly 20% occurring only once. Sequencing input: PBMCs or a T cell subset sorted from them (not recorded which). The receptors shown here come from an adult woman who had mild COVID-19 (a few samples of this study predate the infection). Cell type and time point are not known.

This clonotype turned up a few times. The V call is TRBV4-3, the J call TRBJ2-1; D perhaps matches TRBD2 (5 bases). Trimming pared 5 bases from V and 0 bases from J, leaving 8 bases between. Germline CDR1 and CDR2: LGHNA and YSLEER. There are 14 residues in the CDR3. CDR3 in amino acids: CASSWESSYNEQFF. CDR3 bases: TGCGCCAGCAGCTGGGAGAGCTCCTACAATGAGCAGTTCTTC.

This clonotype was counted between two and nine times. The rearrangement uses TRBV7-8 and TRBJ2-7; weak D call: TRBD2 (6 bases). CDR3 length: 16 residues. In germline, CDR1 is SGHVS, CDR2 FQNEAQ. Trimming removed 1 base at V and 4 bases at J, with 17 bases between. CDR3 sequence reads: CASSLELGGVNYEQYF. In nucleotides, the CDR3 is TGTGCCAGCAGCTTAGAGTTGGGCGGGGTTAATTACGAGCAGTACTTC.

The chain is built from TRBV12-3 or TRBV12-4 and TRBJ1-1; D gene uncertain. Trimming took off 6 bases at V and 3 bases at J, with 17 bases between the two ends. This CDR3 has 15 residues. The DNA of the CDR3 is TGTGCCAGCAGCCCACCGGGCAGGTCGCACACTGAAGCTTTCTTT. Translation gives CASSPPGRSHTEAFF.

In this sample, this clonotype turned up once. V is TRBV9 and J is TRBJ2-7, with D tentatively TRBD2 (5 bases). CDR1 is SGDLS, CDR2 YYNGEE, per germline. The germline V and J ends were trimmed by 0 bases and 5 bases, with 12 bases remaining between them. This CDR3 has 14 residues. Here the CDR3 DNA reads TGTGCCAGCAGCGTAGAAGAGGGAGAAGACGAGCAGTACTTC. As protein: CASSVEEGEDEQYF.

CDR3 sequence: CASSRGQGEETQYF. For the CDR3, the DNA is TGTGCCAGCAGCCGAGGACAGGGGGAAGAGACCCAGTACTTC. The V gene is TRBV7-6, the J gene TRBJ2-5, with 10 bases lining up with TRBD1. Germline CDR1 is SGHVS and CDR2 is FNYEAQ. The CDR3 covers 14 residues. V lost 5 bases, J lost 3 bases, and 3 bases stayed unmatched. Complete variable domain (other parts from reference TRBV7-6 and TRBJ2-5): GAGVSQSPRYKVTKRGQDVALRCDPISGHVSLYWYRQALGQGPEFLTYFNYEAQQDKSGLPNDRFSAERPEGSISTLTIQRTEQRDSAMYRCASSRGQGEETQYFGPGTRLLVL.

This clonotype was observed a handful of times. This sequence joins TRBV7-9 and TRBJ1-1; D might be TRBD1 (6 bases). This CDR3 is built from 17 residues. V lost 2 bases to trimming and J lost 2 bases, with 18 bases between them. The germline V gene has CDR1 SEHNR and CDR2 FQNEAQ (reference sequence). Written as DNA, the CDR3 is TGTGCCAGCAGCTTATTTTTCGGGGGCGCGACTAACACTGAAGCTTTCTTT. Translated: CASSLFFGGATNTEAFF.